Each of the 18 T cell receptor beta chains below was sequenced from the same sample in a study of cytomegalovirus exposure and HLA in healthy donors. The data were produced by immunoSEQ multiplex PCR, yet TCRdb's version contains in-frame clones alone and is incomplete. The data show some 140,000 clones, about 83% seen once. The sample consisted of PBMCs. These receptors all stem from a young woman in good health and CMV-seronegative.

The chain combines TRBV7-8 with TRBJ1-1, with D perhaps matching TRBD1 (6 bases). This CDR3 comprises 15 residues. Germline CDR1 and CDR2: SGHVS and FQNEAQ. V was clipped by 3 bases and J by 1 base, with 12 bases between them. The CDR3 DNA sequence: TGTGCCAGCAGCTTCCCCGCGACAGGGAACACTGAAGCTTTCTTT. Translation: CASSFPATGNTEAFF.

This clone appeared once. The CDR3 nucleotides are TGTGCCAGCAGTAAATACTACACCGGGGAGCTGTTTTTT. This encodes CASSKYYTGELFF. This chain links TRBV28 with TRBJ2-2, with D unresolved. This CDR3 has 13 residues. V dropped 5 bases and J dropped 3 bases, with 7 bases sitting between them. Looked up from germline, CDR1 is MDHEN and CDR2 is SYDVKM.

This chain joins TRBV6-6 and TRBJ1-3; 8 nucleotides line up with TRBD1. The V segment lost 8 bases and the J segment 0 bases; nucleotides outside the gene matches: 9. CDR1 and CDR2 (germline): MNHNY, SVGAGI (reference sequence). The CDR3 totals 16 residues. This CDR3 reads CASRRTGLNSGNTIYF. CDR3 nucleotide sequence: TGTGCCAGCCGGAGGACAGGGCTGAACTCTGGAAACACCATATATTTT.

CDR3 residues: CASSPRRQGAMEQYF. The CDR3, as DNA: TGTGCCAGCAGCCCCCGACGACAGGGGGCGATGGAGCAGTACTTC. The J gene is TRBJ2-7, the V gene TRBV5-5; 10 nucleotides align to TRBD1. Germline V gives CDR1 SGHKS, CDR2 YYEKEE (reference sequence). The CDR3 consists of 15 residues. The V and J ends lost 4 bases and 7 bases, in that order; junction bases with no gene match: 11.

This clone was detected only once. This sequence joins TRBV28 and TRBJ1-1; the D gene is possibly TRBD1 (5 bases). The V and J ends lost 6 bases and 7 bases respectively, with 12 bases between them. Germline CDR1 is MDHEN and CDR2 is SYDVKM. This CDR3 comprises 12 residues. For the CDR3, the DNA is TGTGCCAGCAGGGGAACAGGTCTTGAAGCTTTCTTT. It encodes CASRGTGLEAFF.

This chain joins TRBV4-1 and TRBJ1-2; a weak D match, TRBD1 (5 bases). CDR1 and CDR2 from the germline V gene are MGHRA and YSYEKL. CDR3 length: 15 amino acids. Between the trimmed V and J ends, which lost 4 bases and 7 bases, there was a span of 19 bases. The CDR3 protein is CASSRIPGGLGGYTF. CDR3 nucleotide sequence: TGCGCCAGCAGCCGAATTCCCGGGGGTTTAGGTGGCTACACCTTC.

The V and J genes are TRBV7-9 and TRBJ2-3; 10 nucleotides match TRBD1. Germline loops: CDR1 SEHNR, CDR2 FQNEAQ (reference sequence). The CDR3 has 15 residues. J was trimmed by 5 bases and V by 1 base; bases with no gene match: 3. DNA of the CDR3: TGTGCCAGCAGCTTAGGGACAGGGGGTTTAGATACGCAGTATTTT. It yields the protein CASSLGTGGLDTQYF.

The CDR3 coding sequence is TGTGCCAGCAGTTCCACAGGGTTTTCCATATATTTT. Protein product: CASSSTGFSIYF. J is TRBJ1-3 and V is TRBV28; D is perhaps TRBD1 (6 bases). This CDR3 has 12 amino acids. V was cut by 4 bases and J by 11 bases, with 12 bases left in between. Germline CDR1 reads MDHEN; CDR2 reads SYDVKM.

This rearrangement joins TRBV5-6 to TRBJ2-5; the D gene is possibly TRBD1 (5 bases). Germline V gene lookup returns CDR1 SGHDT and CDR2 YYEEEE. This CDR3 spans 15 amino acids. The V and J ends lost 10 bases and 0 bases respectively, with 19 bases between them. The CDR3 here is CAGYKKGMHQETQYF. The CDR3 coding sequence is TGTGCCGGATACAAGAAGGGGATGCACCAAGAGACCCAGTACTTC. The full variable domain, completed using reference TRBV5-6 and TRBJ2-5, is DAGVTQSPTHLIKTRGQQVTLRCSPKSGHDTVSWYQQALGQGPQFIFQYYEEEERQRGNFPDRFSGHQFPNYSSELNVNALLLGDSALYLCAGYKKGMHQETQYFGPGTRLLVL.

V gene TRBV5-8 combines with J gene TRBJ1-6; D perhaps matches TRBD1 (5 bases). Germline lookup yields CDR1 SGHTS and CDR2 YDEGEE. This CDR3 has 16 residues. Trimming cost V 4 bases and J 9 bases, with 20 bases left between them. The CDR3 spells CASSQANLQGGSPLHF. The CDR3 DNA follows: TGTGCCAGCAGCCAAGCAAATCTGCAGGGCGGTTCACCCCTCCACTTT.

The V call is TRBV27, the J call TRBJ2-7, with D perhaps TRBD2 (7 bases). The germline V gene encodes CDR1 MNHEY and CDR2 SMNVEV (reference sequence). V lost 5 bases, J lost 5 bases, and 25 bases lay in between. The CDR3 loop spans 17 amino acids. The CDR3: CASSHRTRGGVLHEQYF. CDR3 nucleotides: TGTGCCAGCAGTCACCGCACAAGGGGGGGGGTTCTACACGAGCAGTACTTC.

The chain is built from TRBV19 and TRBJ1-6; 8 positions agree with TRBD1. The CDR3 has 14 residues. Per germline, CDR1 LNHDA and CDR2 SQIVND (reference sequence). The V segment lost 5 bases and the J segment 6 bases; nucleotides outside the gene matches: 3. The CDR3 protein is CASSGQGRNSPLHF. The CDR3 DNA is TGTGCCAGTAGTGGACAGGGTCGTAATTCACCCCTCCACTTT.

The CDR3 nucleotides read TGTGCCAGCAGCTTAAGCATGGGGGCCGGGCGTGGAGATACGCAGTATTTT. Its protein product is CASSLSMGAGRGDTQYF. This chain uses TRBV7-3 with TRBJ2-3; maybe TRBD1 (6 bases). CDR1 is SGHTA and CDR2 is FQGTGA in the germline V gene. V shed 1 base and J shed 5 bases, with 19 bases lying between them. CDR3 length equals 17 residues. Based on the CDR3 plus reference TRBV7-3 and TRBJ2-3, the full variable domain is GAGVSQTPSNKVTEKGKYVELRCDPISGHTALYWYRQSLGQGPEFLIYFQGTGAADDSGLPNDRFFAVRPEGSVSTLKIQRTERGDSAVYLCASSLSMGAGRGDTQYFGPGTRLTVL.

The J gene is TRBJ2-7, the V gene TRBV4-1; TRBD1 matches at 8 bases. Germline V gene data show CDR1 as MGHRA and CDR2 as YSYEKL. V lost 4 bases to trimming and J lost 7 bases; unmatched junction nucleotides: 21. The CDR3 is 18 residues long. The DNA for the CDR3 is TGCGCCAGCAGCCCCATACGACAGGGGAGAGGGGAAAGACGGGAGCAGTACTTC. This sequence encodes CASSPIRQGRGERREQYF.

V and J are TRBV7-9 and TRBJ1-5; maybe TRBD1 (5 bases). Deletions cut 5 bases from V and 3 bases from J, with 11 bases between. Germline lookup yields CDR1 SEHNR and CDR2 FQNEAQ (reference sequence). The CDR3 extends over 14 amino acids. The CDR3 protein is CASSPGDFNQPQHF. The CDR3, as DNA: TGTGCCAGCAGCCCGGGGGACTTCAATCAGCCCCAGCATTTT.

The chain recombines TRBV27 with TRBJ2-7, with 7 bases fitting TRBD1. This CDR3 contains 15 residues. Per the germline V gene, CDR1 is MNHEY and CDR2 is SMNVEV (reference sequence). Losses at the gene ends were 3 bases for V and 3 bases for J; bases not matched to a gene: 8. The CDR3 DNA follows: TGTGCCAGCAGTTTCTCGGGACAGCTAATCTACGAGCAGTACTTC. It encodes CASSFSGQLIYEQYF.

V and J are TRBV6-6 and TRBJ1-1; 7 nucleotides agree with TRBD1. Germline CDR1 and CDR2: MNHNY and SVGAGI (reference sequence). With 6 bases clipped from V and 4 bases from J, the junction kept 5 bases outside the gene matches. This CDR3 is 13 amino acids long. DNA for the CDR3: TGTGCCAGCAGCTACAGGGGTAGCACTGAAGCTTTCTTT. This encodes CASSYRGSTEAFF.

This chain uses TRBV5-4 with TRBJ2-7; 10 nucleotides align to TRBD2. Germline lookup yields CDR1 SGHNT and CDR2 YYREEE (reference sequence). The CDR3 has 15 amino acids. Unmatched junction bases numbered 4, after V lost 2 bases and J lost 2 bases. CDR3 region: CASSFGLAGAYEQYF. The CDR3 DNA follows: TGTGCCAGCAGCTTTGGGCTAGCGGGGGCCTACGAGCAGTACTTC.